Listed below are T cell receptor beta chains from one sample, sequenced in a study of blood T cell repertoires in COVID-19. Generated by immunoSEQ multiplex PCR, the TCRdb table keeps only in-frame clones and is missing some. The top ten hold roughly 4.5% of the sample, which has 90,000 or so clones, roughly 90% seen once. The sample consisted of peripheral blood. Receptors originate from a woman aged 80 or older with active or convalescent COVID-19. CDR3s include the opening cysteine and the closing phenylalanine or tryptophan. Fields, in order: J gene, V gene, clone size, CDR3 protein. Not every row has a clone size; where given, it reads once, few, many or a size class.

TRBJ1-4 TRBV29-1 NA CSVQVQDTNEKLFF
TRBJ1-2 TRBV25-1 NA CASSGWTETNYGYTF
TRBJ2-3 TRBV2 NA CASSYIASGKQYF
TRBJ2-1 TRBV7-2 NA CASSLQGLAGVNEQFF
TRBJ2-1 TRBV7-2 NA CASSFDRGLYNEQFF
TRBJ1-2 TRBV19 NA CASSTGFDYGYTF
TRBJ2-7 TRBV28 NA CASNVVAGGSYEQYF
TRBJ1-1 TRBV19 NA CASINAGVTEAFF
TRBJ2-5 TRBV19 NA CASSTTTSGVQETQYF
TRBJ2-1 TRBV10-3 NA CAIKSSGRAERTYNEQFF
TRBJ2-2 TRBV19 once CAIADRNTGELFF
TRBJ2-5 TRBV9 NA CASSVDRGQETQYF
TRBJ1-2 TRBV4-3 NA CASSQDSDYGYTF
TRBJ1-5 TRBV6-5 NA CASSYGGGGQPQHF
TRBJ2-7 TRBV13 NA CASSLEASGTYEQYF
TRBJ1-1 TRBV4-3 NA CASSQGQGGPNTEAFF
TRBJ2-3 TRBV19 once CASSIGGTSSADTQYF
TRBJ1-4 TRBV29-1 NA CSVEGQGTNEKLFF
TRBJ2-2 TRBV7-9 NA CASRPGQGEAGELFF
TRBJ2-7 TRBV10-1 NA CASNLRNADYTYEQYF
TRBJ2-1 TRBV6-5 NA CASSYGQGSYNEQFF
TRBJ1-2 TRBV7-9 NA CASSLFMLDRAYGYTF
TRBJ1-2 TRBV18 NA CASSPSRDGGGYTF
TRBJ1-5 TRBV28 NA CASRSGLLGSNQPQHF
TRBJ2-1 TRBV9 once CASSKTSWVDNEQFF
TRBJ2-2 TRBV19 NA CASSIRYRGDSTGELFF
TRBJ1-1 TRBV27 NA CASSFRQGNSNTEAFF
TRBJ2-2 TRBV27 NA CASSSAGVPGELFF
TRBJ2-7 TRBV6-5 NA CASSFLAGGVYEQYF
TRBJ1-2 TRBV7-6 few CASSPQGTENYGYTF
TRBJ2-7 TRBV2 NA CASSEDQLASYEQYF
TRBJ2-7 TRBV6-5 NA CASTKRLGAYEQYF
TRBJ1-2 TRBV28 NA CASSSRGDYGYTF
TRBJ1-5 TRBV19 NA CASSIGDNRNQPQHF
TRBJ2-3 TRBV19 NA CASSIEGGTGGLSDTQYF
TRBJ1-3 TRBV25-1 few CASSGDRGQTGNTIYF
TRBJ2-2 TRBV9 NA CASSDGTGGTGELFF
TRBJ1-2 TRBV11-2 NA CASSSPKGAGNYGYTF
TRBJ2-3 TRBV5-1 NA CASRTGANPSTDTQYF